These T cell receptor beta chains were read from a single sample in a study of cytomegalovirus exposure and HLA in healthy donors. Sequenced by immunoSEQ multiplex PCR; TCRdb stores in-frame clones only, minus some. The sample yields hundreds of thousands of clones, 77% seen once. Material: PBMCs. The source of these receptors is a woman aged 60 to 75 in good health and CMV-seropositive. Each CDR3 is given with its conserved first and last residue. The D gene is left open where the match is weak. Clone size, where shown, is once, few, many, or a class for clones that have expanded.

j_call d_call clone_size v_call cdr3_aa cdr3_nt
TRBJ2-1 TRBD2 . TRBV6-6 CASSGLAGVNEQFF TGTGCCAGCAGTGGACTAGCGGGGGTCAATGAGCAGTTCTTC
TRBJ2-3 TRBD2 . TRBV7-8 CASSLARLADHVVDTQYF TGTGCCAGCAGCTTAGCAAGACTAGCGGACCACGTGGTGGATACGCAGTATTTT
TRBJ2-7 . . TRBV7-2 CASSPSFVGGRQYF TGTGCCAGCAGCCCTAGTTTCGTGGGAGGAAGGCAGTACTTC
TRBJ2-2 TRBD2 . TRBV4-1 CASSQTTSGGDYNTGELFF TGCGCCAGCAGCCAAACCACTAGCGGGGGGGATTACAACACCGGGGAGCTGTTTTTT
TRBJ1-1 . . TRBV19 CASTDEGRTEAFF TGTGCCAGTACCGATGAGGGTCGCACTGAAGCTTTCTTT
TRBJ2-1 TRBD2 . TRBV28 CASSLWGSGRGNEQFF TGTGCCAGCAGTTTATGGGGTAGCGGGAGGGGTAATGAGCAGTTCTTC
TRBJ2-2 . . TRBV11-3 CASSPGELAENTGELFF TGTGCCAGCAGCCCAGGGGAACTTGCCGAGAACACCGGGGAGCTGTTTTTT
TRBJ1-2 TRBD1 . TRBV4-3 CASSQERDRRRFYGYTF TGCGCCAGCAGCCAAGAGCGGGACAGGAGGAGATTTTATGGCTACACCTTC
TRBJ1-2 TRBD1 . TRBV5-1 CASSLGPDREGYGYTF TGCGCCAGCAGCTTGGGGCCGGACAGGGAAGGCTATGGCTACACCTTC
TRBJ1-1 . . TRBV6-5 CASSRRQATNTEAFF TGTGCCAGCAGCCGACGACAGGCAACGAACACTGAAGCTTTCTTT
TRBJ1-6 . . TRBV7-9 CASSLQGESPLHF TGTGCCAGCAGCTTACAAGGGGAATCACCCCTCCACTTT
TRBJ2-3 . . TRBV9 CASSGETDTQYF TGTGCCAGTTCGGGAGAAACAGATACGCAGTATTTT
TRBJ2-7 . . TRBV14 CASSQASSYEQYF TGTGCCAGCAGCCAAGCGTCTTCCTACGAGCAGTACTTC
TRBJ2-1 . . TRBV6-4 CASSRGSGTYNEQFF TGTGCCAGCAGTCGTGGGAGCGGCACCTACAATGAGCAGTTCTTC
TRBJ1-1 TRBD1 few TRBV7-2 CASSTTGGVTEAFF TGTGCCAGCAGCACTACAGGGGGCGTCACTGAAGCTTTCTTT
TRBJ1-1 . once TRBV5-1 CASSLVPEKNTEAFF TGCGCCAGCAGCTTGGTGCCAGAAAAGAACACTGAAGCTTTCTTT
TRBJ1-3 TRBD1 . TRBV6-1 CASSEYRGPGNTIYF TGTGCCAGCAGTGAATACAGGGGGCCTGGAAACACCATATATTTT
TRBJ1-4 . . TRBV6-1 CASSYSREKLFF TGTGCCAGCAGTTATTCCAGGGAAAAACTGTTTTTT
TRBJ2-1 . . TRBV18 CASSTGNNEQFF TGTGCCAGCTCAACAGGGAACAATGAGCAGTTCTTC
TRBJ1-3 TRBD1 few TRBV18 CASSPDRGPANTIYF TGTGCCAGCTCGCCGGACAGGGGGCCAGCAAACACCATATATTTT
TRBJ2-7 . . TRBV28 CASSSSFRGEAYEQYF TGTGCCAGCAGTTCCTCCTTTCGAGGGGAGGCCTACGAGCAGTACTTC
TRBJ2-3 . . TRBV6-5 CATRLLSTDTQYF TGTGCCACCCGCCTACTTAGCACAGATACGCAGTATTTT
TRBJ2-3 TRBD2 few TRBV10-3 CAISGAGGDTQYF TGTGCCATCAGTGGCGCGGGAGGGGATACGCAGTATTTT
TRBJ2-2 TRBD2 few TRBV5-1 CASQRLAGVSGELFF TGCGCCAGCCAAAGACTAGCGGGAGTCTCCGGGGAGCTGTTTTTT
TRBJ2-2 TRBD2 . TRBV30 CAWSEGLAGAGELFF TGTGCCTGGAGTGAGGGACTAGCGGGAGCCGGGGAGCTGTTTTTT
TRBJ2-3 . . TRBV14 CASSPQHGDTQYF TGTGCCAGCAGCCCGCAGCACGGGGATACGCAGTATTTT
TRBJ1-1 . few TRBV14 CASSQEEFTEAFF TGTGCCAGCAGCCAAGAGGAGTTCACTGAAGCTTTCTTT
TRBJ1-2 TRBD1 . TRBV5-1 CASSFTGDQGYTF TGCGCCAGCAGCTTCACAGGGGATCAGGGCTACACCTTC
TRBJ2-5 . . TRBV7-9 CASSPPSARGTQYF TGTGCCAGCAGCCCCCCATCTGCTAGGGGGACCCAGTACTTC
TRBJ2-5 . . TRBV7-9 CASSLSDKETQYF TGTGCCAGCAGCTTATCCGACAAAGAGACCCAGTACTTC
TRBJ1-1 . . TRBV4-2 CASREYSSSGDTEAFF TGTGCCAGCAGGGAATATTCCTCCTCGGGGGACACTGAAGCTTTCTTT
TRBJ2-3 . . TRBV28 CATRDSSTDTQYF TGTGCCACCCGGGATTCCTCCACAGATACGCAGTATTTT